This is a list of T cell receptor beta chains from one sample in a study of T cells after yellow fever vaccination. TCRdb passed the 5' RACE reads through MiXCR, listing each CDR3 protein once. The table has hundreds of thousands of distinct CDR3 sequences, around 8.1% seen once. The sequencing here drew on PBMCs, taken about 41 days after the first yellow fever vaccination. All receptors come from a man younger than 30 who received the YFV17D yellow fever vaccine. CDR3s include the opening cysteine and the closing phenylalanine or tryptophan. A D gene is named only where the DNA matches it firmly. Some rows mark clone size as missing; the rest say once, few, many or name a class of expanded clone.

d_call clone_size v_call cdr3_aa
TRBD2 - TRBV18 CASSPRLAGDYNEQFF
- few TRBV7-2 CASSGGPGQPQHF
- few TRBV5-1 CASSLFRGRDTYNEQFF
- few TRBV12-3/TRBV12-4 CASSLFQGPETQYF
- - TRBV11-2 CASTAMGGGRVYNSPLHF
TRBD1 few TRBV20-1 CSARVTTGAGNTIYF
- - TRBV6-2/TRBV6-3 CASSLDIYNEQFF
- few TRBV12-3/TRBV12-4 CASQGGAADQPQHF
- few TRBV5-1 CASSLTGYSNQPQHF
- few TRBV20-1 CSATFYNEQFF
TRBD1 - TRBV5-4 CASSFFTGESGIQYF
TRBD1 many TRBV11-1 CASSYDLQYRDRDTDTQYF
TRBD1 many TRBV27 CASLPGGILGTEAFF
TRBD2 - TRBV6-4 CASSDGAGGLDTQYF
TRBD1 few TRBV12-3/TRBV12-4 CASSLPKEQGSDLGEKLFF
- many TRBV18 CASSTGSSAKNIQYF
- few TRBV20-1 CSASPGLTPNEQFF
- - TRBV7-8 CASTRAGIGDPRSGTQYF
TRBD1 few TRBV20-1 CSAYITGGNYGYTF
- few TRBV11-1 CASSPWGKVYEQYF
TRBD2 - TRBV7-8 CASSLASGGQETQYF
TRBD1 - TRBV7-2 CASSPTGTGRDEQFF
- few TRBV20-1 CSARSPAGEKLFF
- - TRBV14 CASSQGRGPSYTF
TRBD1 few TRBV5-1 CASSGGTGVHTQYF
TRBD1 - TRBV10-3 CAIREQGRNEQFF
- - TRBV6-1 CASRFEGQQPGGYTF
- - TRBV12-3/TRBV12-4 CASSWVGPGSTDTQYF
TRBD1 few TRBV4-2 CASSQEGQGELNTEAFF